This entry describes one T cell receptor beta chain. Its antigen is still unknown. The length of the CDR3 is 14 residues. Trimming took 9 bases from V and 9 from J, leaving 21 bases between them. Germline values: CDR1 LNHDA, CDR2 SQIVND (reference sequence). The data were taken from a study of OX40 agonist ivuxolimab in advanced cancers. On the study more broadly: The patients received agonistic anti-OX40 (CD134) antibody ivuxolimab. Hepatocellular carcinoma, melanoma, renal cell or head and neck cancer was diagnosed in the dose-escalation patients. Notes on the study in general: In a subset of nonresponders, normalized T-cell clonal expansion was also low.

Sequencing used immunoSEQ multiplex PCR; TCRdb keeps in-frame clones, though not all of them. The repertoire consists of about 68,000 clones, with around 93% occurring once and the leading ten covering about 0.95%. The gene calls are TRBV19 and TRBJ2-4; a weak D match, TRBD2 (5 bases). Sequencing was performed on CD4+ or CD8+ T cells sorted from blood, taken in a trial of the OX40 agonist ivuxolimab. The sequence came from an adult with an advanced solid tumor such as melanoma, head and neck, liver or kidney cancer. Here the CDR3 DNA reads TGTGCCAGCAATCGCGGACTCCCCCAAGGCATTCAGTACTTC. Encoded protein: CASNRGLPQGIQYF.